This T cell receptor (beta chain) was sequenced during a study of response to subunit inactivated influenza vaccine. The CDR3 totals 17 residues. The germline gives CDR1 MRHNA, CDR2 SNTAGT. V dropped 9 bases and J dropped 2; count of bases not matched to a gene: 16. A single record per CDR3 protein comes from TCRdb applying MiXCR to the RT-PCR reads. Here the sample spans roughly 500,000 distinct CDR3 sequences, about 15% being singletons. The sequencing here drew on CD4+ T cells sorted from PBMCs, taken roughly 24 months after vaccination. J is TRBJ2-3 and V is TRBV6-4; 8 bases match TRBD1. This sequence originates from a man aged 45 to 70 who received an inactivated influenza vaccine. The CDR3 region is CARGQDHTDIYTDTQYF. The DNA for the CDR3 is TGTGCCAGGGGACAGGACCACACCGACATATACACAGATACGCAGTATTTT.